Here is one T cell receptor (beta chain) with its context. This clone has just a few counts. What this receptor recognizes is not known. The input lacks base qualities; no much larger clone sits a single base away. A distance of 8 bases separates the germline ends of V and J, which lose 1 base and 11 bases respectively. Per the germline V gene, SGHNT is the CDR1 and YENEEA is the CDR2. Including the terminal cysteine and phenylalanine, the CDR3 comprises 11 residues. Only the CDR3 region is kept as DNA, spanning 33 bases read in frame from base 1. Collaborating institutions collected whole blood in K2EDTA tubes following their own protocols. Collaborator samples were shipped for TCRbeta analysis as frozen whole blood, isolated PBMCs, or DNA extracted from either sample type. TCRbeta CDR3 regions were amplified from genomic DNA by means of the immunoSEQ Assay, a bias-controlled multiplex PCR. As for the authors' bioinformatics: The number of nucleated cells in each sample was estimated from the amplification of reference gene primers within the assay. To quantify the absolute abundance of each unique TCRbeta CDR3 rearrangement, sequence reads were collapsed and filtered. For each sample, productive Simpson clonality was calculated by taking the square root of Simpson's diversity index across productive rearrangements. This is the immuneACCESS table as TCRdb keeps it, with only in-frame sequences that have V and J called. A part of the clones is gone; compared with another copy, unresolved V genes explain less than half, and the rest is unexplained. The V and J calls and the clone size are those of that table, but D and trimming were determined from the DNA. This sample is represented by 99,000 or so clones; about four fifths of them were singletons. The top ten constitute approximately 15% of the sample.

These data originate in a study of blood T cell repertoires in COVID-19 (TCRdb year 2020). The study in broad terms: Samples from collaborators originated in the United States, Italy and Spain and spanned both the acute and convalescent phases of COVID-19. The prospective study material was composed of cDNA or gDNA derived from T cells, B-cell-depleted T cells, or PBMCs. The dataset comprised deeply sampled blood TCRbeta repertoires from subjects exposed to, actively infected with, or recovered from COVID-19. The repertoires were made available in a free public database intended to serve as a resource for research on the immune response to SARS-CoV-2. Samples came from the ongoing ImmuneRACE study (first 160 participants) plus 1,254 subjects from 6 global collaborators. Nearly every sample came with metadata listing a de-identified subject ID, COVID-19 status, age in years and sex. Where available, HLA class I and class II types were taken from metadata supplied by the sample provider and were not determined by assay-based typing. Study-level results and caveats: Clinical and demographic metadata were provided uncurated, with the amount varying by source and participant.

The chain is assembled from TRBV11-3 and TRBJ1-1; the D gene lacks a confident call. The sequenced material came from peripheral blood. The TCR was taken from a woman of 80 years or more with acute or convalescent COVID-19. In nucleotides, the sequence is TGTGCCAGCAGCTTAGGGCCACCGGCTTTCTTT. This encodes CASSLGPPAFF.